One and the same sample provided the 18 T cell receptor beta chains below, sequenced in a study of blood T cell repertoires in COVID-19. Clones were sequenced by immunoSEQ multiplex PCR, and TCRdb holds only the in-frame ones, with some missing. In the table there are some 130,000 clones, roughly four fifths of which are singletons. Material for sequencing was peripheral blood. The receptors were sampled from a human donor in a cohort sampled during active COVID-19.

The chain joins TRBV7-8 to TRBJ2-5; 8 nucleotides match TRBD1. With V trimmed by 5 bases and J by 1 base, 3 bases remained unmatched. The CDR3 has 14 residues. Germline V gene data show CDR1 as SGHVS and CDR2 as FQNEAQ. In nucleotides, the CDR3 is TGTGCCAGCAGCCGAGACAGGGGCCAAGAGACCCAGTACTTC. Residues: CASSRDRGQETQYF.

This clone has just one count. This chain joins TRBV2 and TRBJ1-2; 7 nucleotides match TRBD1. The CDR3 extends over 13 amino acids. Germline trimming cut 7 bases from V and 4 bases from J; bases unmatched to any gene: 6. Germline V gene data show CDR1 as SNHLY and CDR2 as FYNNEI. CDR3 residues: CASMGDSFYGYTF. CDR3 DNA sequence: TGTGCCAGCATGGGGGACAGCTTCTATGGCTACACCTTC.

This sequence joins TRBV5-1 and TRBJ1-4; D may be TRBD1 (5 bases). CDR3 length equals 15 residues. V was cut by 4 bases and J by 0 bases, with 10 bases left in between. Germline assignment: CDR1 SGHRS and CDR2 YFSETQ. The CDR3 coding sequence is TGCGCCAGCAGCGGCGGGGCCGCAACTAATGAAAAACTGTTTTTT. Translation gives CASSGGAATNEKLFF.

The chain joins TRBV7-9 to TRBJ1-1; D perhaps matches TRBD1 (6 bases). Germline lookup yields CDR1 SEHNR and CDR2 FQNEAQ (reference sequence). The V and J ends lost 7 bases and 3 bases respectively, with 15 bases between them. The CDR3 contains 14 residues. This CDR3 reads CASIRQVGYTEAFF. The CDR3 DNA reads TGTGCCAGCATTCGACAGGTCGGGTACACTGAAGCTTTCTTT.

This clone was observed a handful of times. CDR3 loop: CASSKGQGTDTQYF. DNA for the CDR3: TGTGCCAGTAGTAAGGGACAGGGTACAGATACGCAGTATTTT. The chain joins TRBV19 to TRBJ2-3; 9 bases agree with TRBD1. Germline lookup yields CDR1 LNHDA and CDR2 SQIVND (reference sequence). With V trimmed by 4 bases and J by 3 bases, 2 bases remained unmatched. The CDR3 extends over 14 amino acids.

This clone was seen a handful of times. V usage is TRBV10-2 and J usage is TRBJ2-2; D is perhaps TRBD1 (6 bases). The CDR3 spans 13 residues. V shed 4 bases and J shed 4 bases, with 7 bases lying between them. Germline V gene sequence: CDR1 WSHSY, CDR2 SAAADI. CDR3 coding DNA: TGCGCCAGCAGTGGGACAGTCACCGGGGAGCTGTTTTTT. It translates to CASSGTVTGELFF.

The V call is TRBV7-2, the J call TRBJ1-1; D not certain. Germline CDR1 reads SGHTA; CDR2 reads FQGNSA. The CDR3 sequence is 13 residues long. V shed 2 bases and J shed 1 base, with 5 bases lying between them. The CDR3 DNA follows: TGTGCCAGCAGCTTATATAGGAACACTGAAGCTTTCTTT. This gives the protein CASSLYRNTEAFF.

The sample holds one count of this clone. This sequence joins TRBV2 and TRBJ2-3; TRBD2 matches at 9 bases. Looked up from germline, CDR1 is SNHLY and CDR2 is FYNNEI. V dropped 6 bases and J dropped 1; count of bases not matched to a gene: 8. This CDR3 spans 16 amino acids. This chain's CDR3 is CASRRFSSGGTDTQYF. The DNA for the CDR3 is TGTGCCAGCAGGCGCTTCTCTAGCGGGGGCACAGATACGCAGTATTTT.

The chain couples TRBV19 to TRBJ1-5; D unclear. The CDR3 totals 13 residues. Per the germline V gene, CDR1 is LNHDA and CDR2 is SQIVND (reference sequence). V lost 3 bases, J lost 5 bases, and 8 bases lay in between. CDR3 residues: CASSIREDQPQHF. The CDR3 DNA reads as TGTGCCAGTAGTATCCGGGAGGATCAGCCCCAGCATTTT.

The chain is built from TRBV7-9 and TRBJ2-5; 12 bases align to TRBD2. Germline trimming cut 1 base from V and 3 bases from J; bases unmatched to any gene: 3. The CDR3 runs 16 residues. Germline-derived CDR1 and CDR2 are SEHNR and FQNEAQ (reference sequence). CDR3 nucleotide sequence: TGTGCCAGCAGCTTAGGACTAGCGGGGGCCGAAGAGACCCAGTACTTC. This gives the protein CASSLGLAGAEETQYF.

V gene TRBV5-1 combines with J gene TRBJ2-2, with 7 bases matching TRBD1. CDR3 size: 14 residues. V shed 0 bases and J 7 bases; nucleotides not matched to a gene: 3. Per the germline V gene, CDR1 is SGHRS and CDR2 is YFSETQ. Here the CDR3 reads CASSLEGADGELFF. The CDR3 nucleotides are TGCGCCAGCAGCTTGGAGGGGGCGGACGGGGAGCTGTTTTTT.

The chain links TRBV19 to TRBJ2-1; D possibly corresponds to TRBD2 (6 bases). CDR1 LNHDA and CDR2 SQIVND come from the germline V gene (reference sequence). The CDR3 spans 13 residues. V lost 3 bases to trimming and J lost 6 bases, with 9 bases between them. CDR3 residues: CASSIAGFNEQFF. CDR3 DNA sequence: TGTGCCAGTAGTATTGCGGGGTTCAATGAGCAGTTCTTC.

The CDR3 DNA follows: TGTGCCAGTAGTATTCGTCAGCCTGGACTACAGGTTGCCGAGCAGTACTTC. This translates into CASSIRQPGLQVAEQYF. The rearrangement links TRBV19 to TRBJ2-7, with D possibly TRBD2 on 6 matching bases. V gave up 3 bases and J gave up 6 bases, with 24 bases separating them. The CDR3 runs to 17 residues. In germline, CDR1 is LNHDA, CDR2 SQIVND (reference sequence).

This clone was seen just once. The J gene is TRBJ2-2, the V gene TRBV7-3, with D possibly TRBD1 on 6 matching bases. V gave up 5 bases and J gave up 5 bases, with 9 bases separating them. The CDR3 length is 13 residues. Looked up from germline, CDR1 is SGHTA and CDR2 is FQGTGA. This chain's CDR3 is CASSNRVTGELFF. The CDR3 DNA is TGTGCCAGCAGCAACAGGGTGACCGGGGAGCTGTTTTTT.

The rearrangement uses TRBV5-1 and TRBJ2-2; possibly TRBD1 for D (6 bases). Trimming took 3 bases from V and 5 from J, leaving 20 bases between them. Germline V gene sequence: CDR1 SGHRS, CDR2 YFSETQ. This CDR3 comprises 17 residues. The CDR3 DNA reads TGCGCCAGCAGCTGGACAACTCGGCCGAGGGGGACCGGGGAGCTGTTTTTT. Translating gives CASSWTTRPRGTGELFF.

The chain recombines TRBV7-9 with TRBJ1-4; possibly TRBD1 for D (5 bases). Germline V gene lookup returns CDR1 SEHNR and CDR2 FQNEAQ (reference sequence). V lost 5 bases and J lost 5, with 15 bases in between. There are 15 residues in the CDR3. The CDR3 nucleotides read TGTGCCAGCAGCCCACCGGGGGTTCCGAATGAAAAACTGTTTTTT. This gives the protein CASSPPGVPNEKLFF.

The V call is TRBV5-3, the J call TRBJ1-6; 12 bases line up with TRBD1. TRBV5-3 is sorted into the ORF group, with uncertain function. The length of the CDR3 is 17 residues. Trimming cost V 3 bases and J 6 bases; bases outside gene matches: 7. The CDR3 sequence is CARSWDRGLLSNSPLHF. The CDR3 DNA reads TGTGCCAGAAGCTGGGACAGGGGGCTTCTAAGTAATTCACCCCTCCACTTT.

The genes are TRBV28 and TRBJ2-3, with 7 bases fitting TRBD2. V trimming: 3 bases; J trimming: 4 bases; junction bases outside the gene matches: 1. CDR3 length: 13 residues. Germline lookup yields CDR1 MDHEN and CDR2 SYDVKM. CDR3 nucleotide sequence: TGTGCCAGCAGTTTGGGGGGGTCAGATACGCAGTATTTT. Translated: CASSLGGSDTQYF.